Sequencing of this T cell receptor (beta chain) was carried out in a study of T-cell memory formation after mild COVID-19 (dated by TCRdb to the early 2020s). Describing the broader study: TCR sequence clusters from the two donors were found to be largely donor specific. T-cell clones expanding and contracting after mild COVID-19 in a couple of donors were tracked by longitudinal TCRalpha and TCRbeta repertoire sequencing. Two young, previously healthy adult volunteers made up the cohort, one male and one female.

This clonotype was detected a few times. It has no known antigen specificity. No base-level quality is on record; no much larger clone is a single base apart. In the germline V gene, CDR1 corresponds to SGHVS and CDR2 to FQNEAQ. V was cut back by 5 bases and J by 13 bases, leaving a gap of 15 bases between them. The CDR3 goes from the cysteine to the phenylalanine over 12 residues. The entry retains the CDR3 DNA only, 36 bases that are in frame from base 1. Sequenced on an Illumina NovaSeq 6000. TCRalpha and TCRbeta cDNA libraries were built by 5'RACE with constant-segment primers, adding sample barcodes and unique molecular identifiers. Trizol reagent was used to extract RNA from every sample. Libraries were amplified in two PCR steps, with a second sample barcode and Illumina TruSeq adapters added in the second step. Libraries were sequenced on an Illumina NovaSeq with 2 x 150 bp paired-end reads. The source study handled its data this way. Reads were demultiplexed and collapsed into UMI-guided consensus sequences with migec v1.2.7. Using mixcr v2.1.11, the UMI consensuses were aligned to TRA and TRB V and J templates and assembled into clonotypes. Clonotypes were classified as expanded or contracted when called significant by both edgeR and NoisET, with noise models trained on biological replicates. edgeR calls used a false discovery rate-adjusted p below 0.01 and a log2 fold-change threshold of 1. PCA with hierarchical clustering of max-normalized trajectories of the 1000 most abundant clonotypes was used as exploratory dynamics analysis. Each responding clone was given a CD4 or CD8 phenotype based on the CD4+ and CD8+ repertoires, which had been sequenced separately. TCRdb reran the public reads through fastp at Q25 and MiXCR, keeping productive beta chains. Rows with a matching CDR3 protein are joined into one entry that keeps the most common DNA and genes. These V and J calls are TCRdb output, not the study's own analysis. For this sample the table gives about 320,000 distinct CDR3 sequences, of which 13% to 15% were detected only once. In total, the top ten clones hold under 25% of the sample.

PBMCs were isolated by Ficoll-Paque density gradient centrifugation. What the work shows at the level of the full study, not this receptor alone: Only two mild cases were covered in the study, and larger cohorts including severe cases with pre-infection samples were considered necessary. Contracting CD4+ clones were located mainly in the CM and EM memory subsets, whereas CD8+ clones were found to be enriched in EMRA. The second-wave clones that peaked on day 37 were not confirmed to be SARS-CoV-2 specific. The detection of some responding clones in pre-infection memory suggests that pre-existing cross-reactive memory T cells joined the SARS-CoV-2 response. Clones contracting from day 15 to 85 had balanced CD4/CD8 phenotypes, while a second wave expanding from day 15 to 37 was biased towards CD4+.

Sample: PBMCs or a T cell subset sorted from them (not recorded which). The clonotype was recovered from a man younger than 35 who had mild COVID-19 (a few samples of this study predate the infection). The sample titles of this study are shuffled in the database, so cell type and time point are left out; the donor was told from shared clones. Here the chain combines TRBV7-8 and TRBJ2-1; too little of a D gene remains to name it. The sequenced DNA: TGTGCCAGCAGCCCACACAGTCTCGGCCAGTTCTTC. It codes for CASSPHSLGQFF.